This section outlines one T cell receptor beta chain sequence together with its context. TCRdb keeps only in-frame clones here, not all; method: immunoSEQ multiplex PCR. Of 400,000 to 450,000 clones in the sample, roughly nine tenths were seen once. Cohort 3 recovered donors had two negative PCRs, clearance, or symptom resolution. The CDR3 runs to 13 residues. Trimming took 4 bases from V and 10 from J, leaving 11 bases between them. The germline CDR1 and CDR2 sequences are MDHEN and SYDVKM. The data were taken from a study of blood T cell repertoires in COVID-19. Material for sequencing was PBMCs or T cells enriched from blood (not recorded which). The chain recombines TRBV28 with TRBJ1-6; D call uncertain. The sequence was obtained from a man younger than 40 who had recovered from COVID-19. CDR3 region: CASSSAERSPLHF. The CDR3 DNA sequence: TGTGCCAGCAGTTCAGCAGAGCGGTCACCCCTCCACTTT.